Listed here are 16 T cell receptor beta chains from one sample, sequenced in a study of T-cell reconstitution after alpha-beta-depleted transplantation in children. Researchers prepared the TCRbeta library using unique molecular identifiers, the study reports. TCRdb called the PCR reads again in MiXCR, with one record for every CDR3 protein. The sample holds 600,000 to 700,000 distinct CDR3 sequences, 16% seen once. Material: PBMCs from the stem cell graft donor, obtained from the stem cell graft. The receptors shown here come from a human donor who donated a stem cell graft to a child with acute myeloid leukemia.

This clonotype was seen at least ten times. This rearrangement joins TRBV7-6 to TRBJ1-4; no clear D. Germline V lookup: CDR1 SGHVS, CDR2 FNYEAQ. The CDR3 is 13 residues long. V was trimmed by 1 base and J by 11 bases, leaving 11 bases between them. Here the CDR3 DNA reads TGTGCCAGCAGCTTAGGTCCGTTTGATAAACTGTTTTTT. It encodes CASSLGPFDKLFF.

This clonotype was counted between two and nine times. The rearrangement uses TRBV9 and TRBJ1-6, with a weak D call TRBD1 (5 bases). V lost 2 bases and J 8 bases, leaving 8 bases between the germline ends. Germline loops: CDR1 SGDLS, CDR2 YYNGEE. This CDR3 has 13 residues. DNA of the CDR3: TGTGCCAGCAGCGTTGACAGACATTCACCCCTCCACTTT. This gives the protein CASSVDRHSPLHF.

This clonotype was detected only a few times. In nucleotides, the CDR3 is TGTGCCAGCAGCTTTAGGGGGGGGCAGGAAACTGAAGCTTTCTTT. This encodes CASSFRGGQETEAFF. The chain recombines TRBV7-9 with TRBJ1-1; tentatively, D is TRBD1 (6 bases). The CDR3 extends over 15 amino acids. The V end lost 3 bases, the J end lost 5 bases, and 16 bases lay between the germline ends. Looked up from germline, CDR1 is SEHNR and CDR2 is FQNEAQ (reference sequence).

Points on this clonotype: The junction and the germline gene differ at one end; a read error may be behind it. The V call is TRBV4-3, the J call TRBJ2-1, with 10 bases lining up with TRBD2. CDR1 is LGHNA and CDR2 is YSLEER in the germline V gene. This CDR3 comprises 17 residues. CDR3 nucleotides: TGCGCCAGCAGCCATGATACTAGCGGGGATTCCTACAATCAGCAGTTCTTC. Translating it yields CASSHDTSGDSYNQQFF.

This clonotype has a count of ten or more. The chain recombines TRBV28 with TRBJ1-2, with D hard to call. Trimming took 4 bases from V and 0 from J, leaving 0 bases between them. This CDR3 is built from 11 residues. CDR1 MDHEN and CDR2 SYDVKM come from the germline V gene. CDR3 in amino acids: CASSSNYGYTF. The CDR3 DNA reads as TGTGCCAGCAGTTCTAACTATGGCTACACCTTC.

This clonotype was recorded many times. The chain employs TRBV5-1 and TRBJ1-1; D gene unclear. Germline V gene lookup returns CDR1 SGHRS and CDR2 YFSETQ. V shed 2 bases and J shed 1 base, with 6 bases lying between them. This CDR3 has 13 residues. CDR3 protein: CASSFQQNTEAFF. The CDR3 nucleotides read TGCGCCAGCAGCTTCCAACAGAACACTGAAGCTTTCTTT. Together with reference TRBV5-1 and TRBJ1-1, the CDR3 gives the full variable domain: KAGVTQTPRYLIKTRGQQVTLSCSPISGHRSVSWYQQTPGQGLQFLFEYFSETQRNKGNFPGRFSGRQFSNSRSEMNVSTLELGDSALYLCASSFQQNTEAFFGQGTRLTVV.

This clonotype has at least ten counts. The V gene is TRBV7-2, the J gene TRBJ1-6, with a possible D match to TRBD1 (6 bases). CDR1 is SGHTA and CDR2 is FQGNSA in the germline V gene. Trimming took off 4 bases at V and 7 bases at J, with 11 bases between the two ends. The CDR3 contains 14 residues. The CDR3 nucleotides are TGTGCCAGCAGCTATCGGACAGCGAATTCACCCCTCCACTTT. Its protein is CASSYRTANSPLHF.

The gene calls are TRBV5-1 and TRBJ2-5; 7 bases line up with TRBD1. The CDR3 contains 14 residues. The trim removed 0 bases at V and 5 bases at J, leaving 4 bases unmatched. CDR1 and CDR2 (germline): SGHRS, YFSETQ. CDR3: CASSLAGGMETQYF. CDR3 in DNA: TGCGCCAGCAGCTTGGCAGGGGGAATGGAGACCCAGTACTTC.

The sample holds many counts of this clonotype. In DNA, the CDR3 is TGCAGTGCCGGGGGGAGCACTAGCAAAAACATTCAGTACTTC. This codes for CSAGGSTSKNIQYF. The J gene is TRBJ2-4, the V gene TRBV20-1, with TRBD2 identical over 7 bases. The trim removed 6 bases at V and 3 bases at J, leaving 8 bases unmatched. The CDR3 has 14 amino acids. Per germline, CDR1 DFQATT and CDR2 SNEGSKA (reference sequence).

This clonotype was observed at least ten times. The chain links TRBV29-1 to TRBJ2-7; possible D gene TRBD1, 5 bases. The length of the CDR3 is 14 residues. Germline V gene data show CDR1 as SQVTM and CDR2 as ANQGSEA. Trimming stripped 5 bases from V and 0 bases from J, with 14 bases between. CDR3 sequence (DNA): TGCAGCGTTTCGTCAGGGTTGAACTCCTACGAGCAGTACTTC. It translates to CSVSSGLNSYEQYF.

There are many counts of this clonotype. The DNA for the CDR3 is TGTGCCAGCAGTCCGGGACGGATGAACACTGAAGCTTTCTTT. It is translated as CASSPGRMNTEAFF. The genes are TRBV7-9 and TRBJ1-1; D is possibly TRBD1 (5 bases). The CDR3 is 14 amino acids. CDR1 is SEHNR and CDR2 is FQNEAQ in the germline V gene (reference sequence). V was clipped by 6 bases and J by 0 bases, with 11 bases between them.

This clonotype has at least ten counts. The V call is TRBV4-2, the J call TRBJ1-1; D unresolved. Germline lookup yields CDR1 LGHNA and CDR2 YNFKEQ. The CDR3 is 13 residues long. V lost 2 bases and J lost 7, with 11 bases in between. The CDR3 loop is CASSQRGLGEAFF. The CDR3 bases are TGTGCCAGCAGCCAAAGAGGGTTAGGTGAAGCTTTCTTT.

The CDR3 DNA follows: TGTGCCTGGGGCCAGGGCAATGAGCAGTTCTTC. This translates into CAWGQGNEQFF. The chain combines TRBV30 with TRBJ2-1; the D gene is possibly TRBD1 (5 bases). Trimming removed 5 bases at V and 6 bases at J, with 8 bases between. There are 11 residues in the CDR3. Germline V lookup: CDR1 GTSNPN, CDR2 SVGIG (reference sequence). The full variable domain, in which reference TRBV30 and TRBJ2-1 provide the parts outside the CDR3, is SQTIHQWPATLVQPVGSPLSLECTVEGTSNPNLYWYRQAAGRGLQLLFYSVGIGQISSEVPQNLSASRPQDRQFILSSKKLLLSDSGFYLCAWGQGNEQFFGPGTRLTVL.

This clonotype was picked up many times. CDR3 coding DNA: TGCAGCGTTGAAGATCAGGAGGGGCCCTTGAACACTGAAGCTTTCTTT. The encoded protein is CSVEDQEGPLNTEAFF. The rearrangement links TRBV29-1 to TRBJ1-1; D might be TRBD1 (5 bases). CDR1 SQVTM and CDR2 ANQGSEA come from the germline V gene. V gave up 0 bases and J gave up 0 bases, with 14 bases separating them. There are 16 residues in the CDR3.

This clonotype came up many times. The V and J genes are TRBV10-3 and TRBJ1-2; 8 bases line up with TRBD1. Germline V CDR1 and CDR2: ENHRY, SYGVKD. The length of the CDR3 is 14 residues. V was pared by 3 bases and J by 6 bases, with 6 bases of the junction left unmatched. CDR3 nucleotide sequence: TGTGCCATCAGTGATTTCGGACAGGGTCATGGCTACACCTTC. Amino acid sequence: CAISDFGQGHGYTF.

This clonotype has ten or more counts. The J gene is TRBJ1-2, the V gene TRBV29-1, with 8 bases identical to TRBD1. This CDR3 spans 12 amino acids. Trimming took 5 bases from V and 8 from J; bases not matched to a gene: 7. The germline V gene has CDR1 SQVTM and CDR2 ANQGSEA. CDR3 sequence: CSVTGQGGGYTF. CDR3 coding DNA: TGCAGCGTTACAGGACAGGGAGGGGGCTACACCTTC.